The 27 T cell receptor beta chains in this list originate from one sample, sequenced in a study of PD-L1 blockade in urothelial cancer. Assay used: immunoSEQ multiplex PCR; TCRdb lists only in-frame clones, some missing. The profile shows about 51,000 clones, about 86% of them singletons. This sample's time point: pretreatment peripheral blood. The sequenced sample was PBMCs, obtained around atezolizumab (anti-PD-L1) treatment. These receptors all stem from a man aged 55-75 years with urothelial cancer.

J is TRBJ2-7 and V is TRBV11-3, with 7 bases fitting TRBD2. The ends lost 4 bases at V and 2 bases at J; junction bases unmatched: 5. This CDR3 is built from 14 residues. CDR1 and CDR2 (germline): SGHNT, YENEEA. The CDR3 region has the DNA TGTGCCAGCAGCTCCTCTAGCGGCCCCTACGAGCAGTACTTC. Encoded protein: CASSSSSGPYEQYF.

This rearrangement joins TRBV19 to TRBJ1-2; D is ambiguous. This CDR3 is built from 13 residues. Germline assignment: CDR1 LNHDA and CDR2 SQIVND (reference sequence). The V end lost 8 bases, the J end lost 8 bases, and 18 bases lay between the germline ends. The CDR3 reads CASRQTPTWGYTF. CDR3 in DNA: TGTGCCAGTCGGCAAACGCCGACTTGGGGCTACACCTTC.

The chain employs TRBV25-1 and TRBJ2-5; D perhaps matches TRBD1 (6 bases). The V gene lost 5 bases and the J gene lost 4 bases, with 20 bases spanning the gap. Looked up from germline, CDR1 is MGHDK and CDR2 is SYGVNS. CDR3 length: 16 residues. The CDR3 DNA sequence: TGTGCCAGCAGTCCCTCCTCCAGGGGTCGGTCAGAGACCCAGTACTTC. It is translated as CASSPSSRGRSETQYF.

The chain carries TRBV6-4 and TRBJ1-1; D gene ambiguous. CDR1 MRHNA and CDR2 SNTAGT come from the germline V gene. The CDR3 extends over 13 amino acids. V dropped 5 bases and J dropped 0 bases, with 7 bases sitting between them. The CDR3 coding sequence is TGTGCCAGCAGTACGCAGGTGAACACTGAAGCTTTCTTT. Protein sequence: CASSTQVNTEAFF.

The CDR3 DNA reads TGCGCCAGCAGCCGGAGTGGGGATACGCAGTATTTT. Translated, it gives CASSRSGDTQYF. The J gene is TRBJ2-3, the V gene TRBV4-3; no reliable D call. V dropped 4 bases and J dropped 6 bases, with 8 bases sitting between them. Germline V gives CDR1 LGHNA, CDR2 YSLEER. This CDR3 comprises 12 residues.

This sequence joins TRBV19 and TRBJ1-6, with a tentative D call TRBD1 (5 bases). The CDR3 runs 15 residues. V lost 4 bases, J lost 4 bases, and 11 bases lay in between. Germline CDR1 reads LNHDA; CDR2 reads SQIVND (reference sequence). CDR3 residues: CASSTATAYNSPLHF. CDR3 bases: TGTGCCAGTAGTACTGCGACAGCGTATAATTCACCCCTCCACTTT.

V usage is TRBV19 and J usage is TRBJ2-5; 12 bases match TRBD1. The CDR3 runs 16 residues. J lost 5 bases, V lost 0 bases, and 4 bases had no gene match. The germline CDR1 and CDR2 sequences are LNHDA and SQIVND (reference sequence). The CDR3 loop reads CASSIEGTGGPETQYF. The CDR3 DNA reads TGTGCCAGTAGTATAGAGGGGACAGGGGGCCCGGAGACCCAGTACTTC.

The chain links TRBV6-5 to TRBJ1-5; perhaps TRBD1 as D (6 bases). The length of the CDR3 is 15 residues. The V gene lost 6 bases and the J gene lost 0 bases, with 12 bases spanning the gap. Germline CDR1 is MNHEY and CDR2 is SVGAGI. This CDR3 is CASSLGQSSNQPQHF. The CDR3 DNA reads TGTGCCAGCAGCCTCGGACAGAGTAGCAATCAGCCCCAGCATTTT.

The chain joins TRBV21-1 to TRBJ2-2; the listed D gene, TRBD2, was not tested against the DNA. TRBV21-1 is designated a pseudogene. This CDR3 contains 20 residues. CDR3 DNA: TGTGCCAGCAGCACCCGGGGACTAGCGGGAGAGCTAAGGAACACCGGGGAGCTGTTTTTT. This encodes CASSTRGLAGELRNTGELFF.

This chain uses TRBV5-6 with TRBJ2-7; TRBD2 might be the D (5 bases). V lost 0 bases and J lost 6, with 19 bases in between. CDR3 length: 16 residues. Germline assignment: CDR1 SGHDT and CDR2 YYEEEE. The CDR3 reads CASSLVGELPLPEQYF. Written as DNA, the CDR3 is TGTGCCAGCAGCTTGGTCGGGGAACTCCCCCTTCCCGAGCAGTACTTC.

The rearrangement uses TRBV30 and TRBJ1-2; D gene uncertain. With 5 bases removed from V and 9 bases from J, the gap between germline ends came to 10 bases. CDR1 GTSNPN and CDR2 SVGIG come from the germline V gene (reference sequence). This CDR3 comprises 10 residues. The chain's CDR3 is CAWGPGSYTF. The CDR3 DNA is TGTGCCTGGGGCCCCGGGAGCTACACCTTC. The entire variable domain, with the rest obtained from reference TRBV30 and TRBJ1-2, is as follows: SQTIHQWPATLVQPVGSPLSLECTVEGTSNPNLYWYRQAAGRGLQLLFYSVGIGQISSEVPQNLSASRPQDRQFILSSKKLLLSDSGFYLCAWGPGSYTFGSGTRLTVV.

This clone occurred once. The chain employs TRBV5-4 and TRBJ2-1, with a possible D match to TRBD1 (6 bases). Germline V gives CDR1 SGHNT, CDR2 YYREEE (reference sequence). Between the trimmed V and J ends, which lost 1 base and 4 bases, there was a span of 12 bases. This CDR3 comprises 15 residues. The DNA for the CDR3 is TGTGCCAGCAGCTTGTCTCAGGGGAAATACAATGAGCAGTTCTTC. This encodes CASSLSQGKYNEQFF.

V usage is TRBV5-6 and J usage is TRBJ1-2; weak D call: TRBD1 (6 bases). Trimming pared 4 bases from V and 1 base from J, leaving 20 bases between. The CDR3 loop spans 17 amino acids. Germline CDR1 is SGHDT and CDR2 is YYEEEE. The CDR3: CASSLRTERALNYGYTF. The CDR3 bases are TGTGCCAGCAGCCTTAGGACAGAGAGGGCCCTTAACTATGGCTACACCTTC.

The rearrangement uses TRBV19 and TRBJ1-1; 9 bases fit TRBD1. The germline CDR1 and CDR2 sequences are LNHDA and SQIVND (reference sequence). This CDR3 contains 13 residues. V gave up 6 bases and J gave up 8 bases; unmatched junction bases: 7. CDR3 sequence: CASRGQGRPEAFF. The CDR3 bases are TGTGCCAGTAGGGGACAGGGAAGGCCCGAAGCTTTCTTT.

The chain is built from TRBV5-6 and TRBJ1-1, with a weak D call TRBD1 (6 bases). V dropped 4 bases and J dropped 2 bases, with 15 bases sitting between them. CDR3 length: 15 residues. Germline loops: CDR1 SGHDT, CDR2 YYEEEE. CDR3 nucleotides: TGTGCCAGCAGCACCCAAGGGGGGGTAAACACTGAAGCTTTCTTT. This translates into CASSTQGGVNTEAFF.

In its sample, this clone was seen once. This rearrangement joins TRBV27 to TRBJ2-1; 10 positions match TRBD2. V gave up 2 bases and J gave up 9 bases; unmatched junction bases: 1. The germline V gene has CDR1 MNHEY and CDR2 SMNVEV (reference sequence). The CDR3 length is 13 residues. The CDR3, as DNA: TGTGCCAGCAGTTTAACTAGCGGGATTGAGCAGTTCTTC. Amino acids: CASSLTSGIEQFF.

The rearrangement uses TRBV9 and TRBJ2-5; 7 positions match TRBD1. V trimming: 0 bases; J trimming: 4 bases; junction bases outside the gene matches: 3. The length of the CDR3 is 14 residues. Germline CDR1 and CDR2: SGDLS and YYNGEE. This CDR3 is CASSVGQGGETQYF. The CDR3 DNA is TGTGCCAGCAGCGTAGGACAGGGTGGAGAGACCCAGTACTTC.

This chain links TRBV5-4 with TRBJ2-3, with D maybe TRBD2 (7 bases). The V and J ends lost 10 bases and 1 base respectively, with 19 bases between them. The CDR3 loop spans 15 amino acids. Germline-derived CDR1 and CDR2 are SGHNT and YYREEE (reference sequence). CDR3 nucleotide sequence: TGTGCCGCTAAGACGGGCGGGGGCGGCACAGATACGCAGTATTTT. Its translation is CAAKTGGGGTDTQYF. The whole variable domain, remainder taken from reference TRBV5-4 and TRBJ2-3, is ETGVTQSPTHLIKTRGQQVTLRCSSQSGHNTVSWYQQALGQGPQFIFQYYREEENGRGNFPPRFSGLQFPNYSSELNVNALELDDSALYLCAAKTGGGGTDTQYFGPGTRLTVL.

The rearrangement uses TRBV5-1 and TRBJ2-1, with 11 bases matching TRBD1. V lost 3 bases and J lost 2; bases outside the gene matches: 1. CDR3 size: 15 residues. CDR1 and CDR2 from the germline V gene are SGHRS and YFSETQ. CDR3 sequence reads: CASSWGQGAYNEQFF. The CDR3 nucleotides are TGCGCCAGCAGCTGGGGACAGGGGGCCTACAATGAGCAGTTCTTC.

The rearrangement joins TRBV19 to TRBJ1-4; D gene unclear. V lost 6 bases and J lost 6, with 11 bases in between. CDR1 is LNHDA, CDR2 SQIVND, per germline (reference sequence). The CDR3 loop spans 13 amino acids. Here the CDR3 reads CASSNGIDEKLFF. The CDR3 DNA reads TGTGCCAGTAGCAACGGGATTGATGAAAAACTGTTTTTT.

The chain recombines TRBV10-3 with TRBJ2-1, with 8 positions matching TRBD2. V lost 5 bases, J lost 7 bases, and 4 bases stayed unmatched. In germline, CDR1 is ENHRY, CDR2 SYGVKD. This CDR3 region has 13 residues. CDR3 residues: CAISPSGSNEQFF. CDR3 DNA sequence: TGTGCCATCAGTCCCAGCGGGAGTAATGAGCAGTTCTTC.

DNA for the CDR3: TGCAGCGTTGACCCCAGCGGAGAGACCCAGTACTTC. Translated: CSVDPSGETQYF. The rearrangement uses TRBV29-1 and TRBJ2-5; D might be TRBD2 (5 bases). Germline loops: CDR1 SQVTM, CDR2 ANQGSEA. Trimming took 3 bases from V and 4 from J, leaving 9 bases between them. CDR3 length: 12 amino acids.

This clone came up once. This chain uses TRBV9 with TRBJ1-6, with TRBD1 identical over 9 bases. J gave up 7 bases and V 3 bases, and 5 bases lay outside the gene matches. From germline, CDR1 is SGDLS and CDR2 YYNGEE. The CDR3 is made up of 15 amino acids. The CDR3 protein is CASSDRDRVNSPLHF. CDR3 nucleotides: TGTGCCAGCAGCGACCGGGACAGGGTCAATTCACCCCTCCACTTT.

The rearrangement links TRBV6-5 to TRBJ2-3; 7 bases agree with TRBD1. Per the germline V gene, CDR1 is MNHEY and CDR2 is SVGAGI. V was clipped by 5 bases and J by 5 bases; unmatched bases: 4. The CDR3 has 13 amino acids. The CDR3 nucleotides are TGTGCCAGCAGTAGGGGGCAGGAAGATACGCAGTATTTT. Its translation is CASSRGQEDTQYF.

The chain couples TRBV28 to TRBJ1-2, with unresolved D. The germline V and J ends were trimmed by 7 bases and 4 bases, with 19 bases remaining between them. Germline CDR1 and CDR2: MDHEN and SYDVKM. The length of the CDR3 is 15 residues. DNA for the CDR3: TGTGCCAGCAAAGGAGGAGACCCTACTGGCTATGGCTACACCTTC. It is translated as CASKGGDPTGYGYTF.

The rearrangement links TRBV6-1 to TRBJ2-1; perhaps TRBD2 as D (6 bases). This CDR3 is built from 17 residues. Germline V gene sequence: CDR1 MNHNS, CDR2 SASEGT. V shed 2 bases and J shed 0 bases, with 14 bases lying between them. CDR3 sequence: CASSESGRSHSYNEQFF. The CDR3 DNA follows: TGTGCCAGCAGTGAAAGCGGGCGCAGTCACTCCTACAATGAGCAGTTCTTC.

This rearrangement joins TRBV30 to TRBJ2-7, with D possibly TRBD2 on 7 matching bases. Germline V gives CDR1 GTSNPN, CDR2 SVGIG (reference sequence). The V end lost 0 bases, the J end lost 3 bases, and 15 bases lay between the germline ends. This CDR3 has 15 amino acids. CDR3 loop: CAWSVIAGAVYEQYF. CDR3 nucleotide sequence: TGTGCCTGGAGTGTAATCGCGGGGGCAGTCTACGAGCAGTACTTC.